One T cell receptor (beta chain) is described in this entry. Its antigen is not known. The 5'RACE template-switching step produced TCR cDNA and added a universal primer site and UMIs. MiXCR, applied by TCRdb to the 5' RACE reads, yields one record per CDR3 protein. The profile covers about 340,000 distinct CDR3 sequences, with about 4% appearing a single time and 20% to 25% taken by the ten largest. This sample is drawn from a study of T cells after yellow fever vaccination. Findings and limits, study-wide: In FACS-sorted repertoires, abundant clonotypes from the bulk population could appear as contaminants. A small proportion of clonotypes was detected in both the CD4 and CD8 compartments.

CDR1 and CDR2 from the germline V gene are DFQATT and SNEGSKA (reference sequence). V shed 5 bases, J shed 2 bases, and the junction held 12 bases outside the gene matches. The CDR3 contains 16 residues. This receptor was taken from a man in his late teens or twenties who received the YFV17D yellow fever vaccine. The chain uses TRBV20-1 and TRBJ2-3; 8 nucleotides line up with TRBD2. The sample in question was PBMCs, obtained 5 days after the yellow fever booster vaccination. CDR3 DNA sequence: TGCAGTGCTCTCACGGTGGGCGGGGGGAACACAGATACGCAGTATTTT. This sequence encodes CSALTVGGGNTDTQYF.